This T cell receptor (beta chain) was captured in a study of blood T cells in healthy people across ages. This clonotype was detected many times. The CDR3 extends over 14 amino acids. Per the germline V gene, CDR1 is MNHEY and CDR2 is SVGAGI. Trimming took 6 bases from V and 0 from J, leaving 6 bases between them. Then a second PCR, running roughly 7 to 11 cycles, was carried out with a sample-barcoded 5' primer and a J-beta primer mix. TCRdb ran MiXCR on the 5' RACE reads and lists one entry per CDR3 protein. The data contain 450,000 to 650,000 distinct CDR3 sequences, less than 25% of them singletons. The sample also formed part of further work on T cells of mothers and their children.

The clonotype comes from a boy aged 5-17 years in good health. This chain links TRBV6-5 with TRBJ2-6; the D is unclear. Sequencing was done on a sample of blood. The CDR3 is CASRPPSGANVLTF. The DNA of the CDR3 is TGTGCCAGCAGGCCCCCCTCTGGGGCCAACGTCCTGACTTTC.